This T cell receptor (beta chain) is drawn from a study of blood T cell repertoires in COVID-19. Overall study context: Some COVID-19 samples were acute and others convalescent; all came from the United States, Italy and Spain.

V gave up 5 bases and J gave up 1 base, with 11 bases separating them. This CDR3 has 14 amino acids. Germline CDR1 and CDR2: LNHDA and SQIVND (reference sequence). As handled by the study authors: The authors estimated nucleated cell counts from reference gene primer amplification. Method: immunoSEQ multiplex PCR; TCRdb's copy keeps in-frame clones and lacks some. The DNA was the basis for D and trimming; V, J and clone size are from that table. The sample contains about half a million clones, 70% to 90% of which appear only once. This clonotype was obtained from a human donor in a cohort sampled during active COVID-19. The V call is TRBV19, the J call TRBJ1-1; D remains unclear. Sequenced sample: peripheral blood. The CDR3 nucleotides read TGTGCCAGTAGTGTCCCCCGGGGGAACACTGAAGCTTTCTTT. Residues: CASSVPRGNTEAFF. Full variable domain (missing parts from reference TRBV19 and TRBJ1-1): DGGITQSPKYLFRKEGQNVTLSCEQNLNHDAMYWYRQDPGQGLRLIYYSQIVNDFQKGDIAEGYSVSREKKESFPLTVTSAQKNPTAFYLCASSVPRGNTEAFFGQGTRLTVV.